This T cell receptor (beta chain) was identified in a study of T cells in Graves' hyperthyroidism and ophthalmopathy. Study-wide findings and caveats: The model anticipated ophthalmopathy a median around six months pre-onset.

After removal of 3 bases from V and 0 bases from J, the junction contained 12 bases not matched to a gene. The CDR3 is 18 amino acids. Germline loops: CDR1 MGHRA, CDR2 YSYEKL. Notes on this clonotype: Antigen unknown.

The study enrolled patients aged 18 to 65 with newly diagnosed hyperthyroidism of under 2 months' duration. Clinical symptoms, serum thyroxine, TRAb, thyroid ultrasound and orbital computed tomography informed diagnoses. The study collected blood at first hyperthyroidism diagnosis, before any ophthalmopathy symptoms arose. RNA transcripts provided the source from which TCR beta CDR3 regions were amplified. The TCR CDR3 was amplified in a first-round RT-PCR using the HTBI primer set. MiXCR, applied by TCRdb to the multiplex PCR reads, yields one record per CDR3 protein. The sample contains nearly 600,000 distinct CDR3 sequences, around 14% of which appear only once.

The receptor was isolated from a woman in her 30s with Graves' hyperthyroidism that later progressed to Graves' ophthalmopathy. V and J are TRBV4-1 and TRBJ2-3; 7 positions agree with TRBD2. Material: blood. The chain's CDR3 is CASSHPQVGGRSTDTQYF. The CDR3 DNA is TGCGCCAGCAGCCACCCTCAGGTCGGCGGGAGAAGCACAGATACGCAGTATTTT.